These T cell receptor beta chains were read from a single sample in a study of blood T cell repertoires in COVID-19. Sequencing used immunoSEQ multiplex PCR; TCRdb keeps in-frame clones, though not all of them. This sample has approximately 460,000 clones, with 89% found just once. Sample: peripheral blood. These receptors all stem from a man between 18 and 29 years old with COVID-19, enrolled during active disease. Each CDR3 is given without its conserved first and last residue. The D gene is left open where the match is weak.

j_call d_call v_call cdr3_aa
TRBJ2-2 NA TRBV2 ASSDFQGSTGELF
TRBJ1-4 NA TRBV13 ASSSRTVSNEKLF
TRBJ2-7 TRBD1 TRBV7-9 ASSLDRQGMGYEQY
TRBJ2-2 NA TRBV19 ASRQVNNPGELF
TRBJ2-2 TRBD2 TRBV7-9 ASSSGMGGELF
TRBJ2-3 NA TRBV12-5 ASGLDGVSTDTQY
TRBJ2-7 NA TRBV27 ASSLMGSSSSYEQY
TRBJ2-5 NA TRBV29-1 SVENMETQY
TRBJ2-5 NA TRBV12-3/TRBV12-4 ASSLFGGKTQY
TRBJ2-1 TRBD2 TRBV7-6 ASSLIAGHNEQF
TRBJ2-3 TRBD2 TRBV13 ASGLAGGRDTQY
TRBJ2-6 NA TRBV7-7 ASSPGSGANVLT
TRBJ2-3 NA TRBV10-1 ARHLAYTDTQY
TRBJ2-1 NA TRBV5-1 ASSLEAGAYNEQF
TRBJ2-7 TRBD1 TRBV7-9 ASSLEDRGLSYEQY
TRBJ2-2 NA TRBV6-5 ASIRPDRHTGELF
TRBJ1-1 NA TRBV2 ASFGEKVMNTEAF
TRBJ2-5 TRBD2 TRBV6-2/TRBV6-3 ASSYLAGETQY
TRBJ1-2 NA TRBV18 ASSPSGVGYGYT
TRBJ1-2 NA TRBV3-1/TRBV3-2 ASSPGQAGYT
TRBJ2-7 TRBD2 TRBV11-3 ASSLSGVGVLDYEQY
TRBJ2-3 TRBD2 TRBV4-2 ASSLRVGGGGSLDTQY
TRBJ2-7 TRBD1 TRBV5-1 ASSWDSSYEQY
TRBJ1-5 NA TRBV6-6 ASRRMDTGHQPQH
TRBJ1-2 NA TRBV18 ASSRDTNYGYT
TRBJ1-5 NA TRBV19 ASSIRPSPRDNQPQH
TRBJ2-3 NA TRBV24-1 ATSDLDETSTDTQY
TRBJ2-1 NA TRBV5-4 ASSFQGPNEQF
TRBJ1-2 NA TRBV6-5 ASSYSVAYGYT
TRBJ2-1 NA TRBV11-2 ASSSSSGADEQF
TRBJ1-3 TRBD1 TRBV30 AWRLTGGEDTIY
TRBJ2-7 TRBD1 TRBV18 ASSPGQGARDEQY
TRBJ1-2 NA TRBV5-4 ASSFGQPYGYT
TRBJ1-1 NA TRBV5-1 ASSLSGDGTEAF
TRBJ2-7 NA TRBV3-1/TRBV3-2 ASSQVIHEQY
TRBJ2-6 NA TRBV7-2 ASSAGSRSSGANVLT
TRBJ2-3 TRBD2 TRBV9 ASSSGISTDTQY
TRBJ2-1 TRBD1 TRBV19 ASSYRTGGNEQF
TRBJ2-5 TRBD1 TRBV5-6 ASSSPGQGAGETQY
TRBJ1-4 TRBD1 TRBV6-1 ASSDPGQAEKLF
TRBJ1-4 TRBD1 TRBV6-5 ASSPTWTGAEKLF
TRBJ1-1 NA TRBV2 ASSPTVNTEAF
TRBJ1-3 NA TRBV7-8 ASTNTRGSSAPGNTIY
TRBJ2-3 NA TRBV9 ASSVGGRFTDTQY
TRBJ2-5 TRBD2 TRBV7-7 ASSRGLAETGTQY
TRBJ1-1 NA TRBV7-2 ASSLTPINTEAF